The 9 T cell receptor beta chains below were found in one sample sequenced in a study of blood T cell repertoires in COVID-19. Some clones are missing from TCRdb's copy, which holds only in-frame ones; the method was immunoSEQ multiplex PCR. The repertoire includes roughly 150,000 clones, 84% of them detected once, and 11% sits in the top ten. What was sequenced was peripheral blood. The receptor source for this set is a man aged 65 to 79 with active or convalescent COVID-19.

This chain uses TRBV10-3 with TRBJ1-2; 9 bases are shared with TRBD1. The germline V gene has CDR1 ENHRY and CDR2 SYGVKD. V shed 11 bases and J 1 base; nucleotides not matched to a gene: 5. There are 13 residues in the CDR3. As DNA, the CDR3 is TGTGCCTCTACAGGGGGCAATAACTATGGCTACACCTTC. Translating gives CASTGGNNYGYTF.

The chain is built from TRBV19 and TRBJ1-2; 10 positions agree with TRBD1. Germline CDR1 reads LNHDA; CDR2 reads SQIVND (reference sequence). The CDR3 covers 16 residues. Unmatched junction bases numbered 4, after V lost 2 bases and J lost 1 base. In DNA, the CDR3 is TGTGCCAGTAGTATAAGGGGACAGGGGTATAACTATGGCTACACCTTC. It yields the protein CASSIRGQGYNYGYTF.

V and J are TRBV21-1 and TRBJ1-2; the D segment call TRBD1 is taken from the table without a DNA check. TRBV21-1 is a documented pseudogene. The CDR3 is 16 residues long. The CDR3, as DNA: TGTGCCAGCTTCCAAAAGGTACAGGCCGGAAATGGGAGCTACACCTTC. It is translated as CASFQKVQAGNGSYTF.

This sequence joins TRBV11-2 and TRBJ1-2, with D uncertain. Germline V gene data show CDR1 as SGHAT and CDR2 as FQNNGV. CDR3 length: 11 residues. V dropped 5 bases and J dropped 7 bases, with 8 bases sitting between them. DNA of the CDR3: TGTGCCAGCAGCCCCCTATTTGGCTACACCTTC. Residues: CASSPLFGYTF.

This clone was observed once. J is TRBJ2-5 and V is TRBV19; D might be TRBD2 (5 bases). V was trimmed by 4 bases and J by 2 bases, leaving 17 bases between them. CDR1 is LNHDA and CDR2 is SQIVND in the germline V gene (reference sequence). The CDR3 length is 16 residues. The chain's CDR3 is CASSTRTYLRQETQYF. CDR3 nucleotides: TGTGCCAGTAGTACCCGGACTTACCTTCGGCAAGAGACCCAGTACTTC.

The rearrangement links TRBV7-3 to TRBJ2-1, with 9 positions matching TRBD2. The germline V gene has CDR1 SGHTA and CDR2 FQGTGA. The CDR3 contains 16 residues. The V segment lost 3 bases and the J segment 4 bases; nucleotides outside the gene matches: 7. DNA of the CDR3: TGTGCCAGCAGCTTTAATAGCGGGAGCGGGTACAATGAGCAGTTCTTC. Translating gives CASSFNSGSGYNEQFF.

The V gene is TRBV18, the J gene TRBJ2-5, with D possibly TRBD1 on 6 matching bases. This CDR3 has 13 residues. CDR1 KGHSH and CDR2 LQKENI come from the germline V gene. The V and J ends lost 4 bases and 2 bases respectively, with 8 bases between them. The CDR3 region has the DNA TGTGCCAGCTCACTTGGACAGCAAGAGACCCAGTACTTC. Translation gives CASSLGQQETQYF.

The rearrangement joins TRBV23-1 to TRBJ1-1, with 8 bases matching TRBD1. TRBV23-1 carries the ORF label, with uncertain function. Trimming removed 4 bases from V and 0 bases from J; junction bases left unmatched: 13. The CDR3 contains 18 residues. CDR3 loop: CASSLNEDRVNVNTEAFF. CDR3 in DNA: TGCGCCAGCAGTCTAAATGAGGACAGGGTAAACGTGAACACTGAAGCTTTCTTT.

This clone showed up just a few times. This sequence joins TRBV5-1 and TRBJ1-2, with D possibly being TRBD1 (6 bases). V dropped 3 bases and J dropped 6 bases, with 12 bases sitting between them. CDR3 size: 13 residues. Germline CDR1 is SGHRS and CDR2 is YFSETQ. In nucleotides, the CDR3 is TGCGCCAGCAGCTGGATGGGGGCAGATGGCTACACCTTC. Its protein is CASSWMGADGYTF.